The 12 T cell receptor beta chains below were found in one sample sequenced in a study of CD8+CD57+ T cells in acquired aplastic anemia. TCR beta VDJ and CDR3 were profiled, and genomic DNA was the template. TCRdb reanalysed the reads using MiXCR and keeps one entry per CDR3 protein. Of some 200,000 distinct CDR3 sequences in the sample, 34% were seen once. The specimen sequenced was sorted CD4+, CD8+, or CD8+CD57+ T cells (not recorded which) from PBMCs. Every receptor here comes from a human donor in good health, serving as a control.

This clonotype was picked up one time. The chain has TRBV2 and TRBJ1-4, with 8 bases that match TRBD1. The V segment lost 2 bases and the J segment 4 bases; nucleotides outside the gene matches: 3. The V gene's germline CDR1 is SNHLY and CDR2 FYNNEI. This CDR3 contains 15 residues. CDR3 DNA: TGTGCCAGCAGTGAAAGGACAGGGTTTAATGAAAAACTGTTTTTT. Its translation is CASSERTGFNEKLFF.

The chain links TRBV29-1 to TRBJ1-1, with 11 bases fitting TRBD1. Germline assignment: CDR1 SQVTM and CDR2 ANQGSEA. The CDR3 length is 14 residues. V gave up 4 bases and J gave up 5 bases; unmatched junction bases: 6. CDR3 protein: CSVGTGGRGTEAFF. The CDR3 DNA follows: TGCAGCGTTGGGACAGGGGGCAGGGGGACTGAAGCTTTCTTT.

The chain is built from TRBV25-1 and TRBJ1-4; D not resolved. The germline CDR1 and CDR2 sequences are MGHDK and SYGVNS. The CDR3 is 15 residues long. V was clipped by 1 base and J by 8 bases, with 14 bases between them. CDR3 residues: CASSEFRGVDEKLFF. As DNA, the CDR3 is TGTGCCAGCAGTGAATTCCGGGGTGTTGACGAAAAACTGTTTTTT.

In this sample, this clonotype turned up many times. The CDR3 protein is CASSLGLGGPSTDTQYF. DNA for the CDR3: TGTGCCAGCAGCTTGGGTCTCGGGGGGCCTAGCACAGATACGCAGTATTTT. The chain employs TRBV11-1 and TRBJ2-3, with D perhaps TRBD2 (7 bases). Trimming stripped 3 bases from V and 0 bases from J, with 16 bases between. Per the germline V gene, CDR1 is SGHAT and CDR2 is FQDESV (reference sequence). The CDR3 runs 17 residues.

V usage is TRBV5-1 and J usage is TRBJ1-3; a weak D match, TRBD1 (5 bases). Deletions cut 4 bases from V and 10 bases from J, with 15 bases between. The CDR3 is made up of 13 amino acids. Looked up from germline, CDR1 is SGHRS and CDR2 is YFSETQ. CDR3 sequence: CASSRDPEGTIYF. The CDR3 DNA is TGCGCCAGCAGCCGGGACCCCGAGGGGACCATATATTTT.

This chain links TRBV5-5 with TRBJ2-5; TRBD2 matches at 13 bases. There are 16 residues in the CDR3. Trimming took 4 bases from V and 1 from J; bases not matched to a gene: 4. Germline-derived CDR1 and CDR2 are SGHKS and YYEKEE (reference sequence). The CDR3: CASSQGLAGAQETQYF. The CDR3 nucleotides are TGTGCCAGCAGCCAAGGACTAGCGGGGGCCCAAGAGACCCAGTACTTC.

This clonotype was seen ten or more times. The chain recombines TRBV7-2 with TRBJ2-5, with a weak D call TRBD2 (5 bases). This CDR3 has 15 amino acids. Trimming pared 5 bases from V and 5 bases from J, leaving 18 bases between. Germline V CDR1 and CDR2: SGHTA, FQGNSA. The DNA for the CDR3 is TGTGCCAGCAGCCCCCAGGTCGCTGGCGGGGAGACCCAGTACTTC. This codes for CASSPQVAGGETQYF.

This sequence joins TRBV5-6 and TRBJ2-5; D tentatively reads TRBD1 or TRBD2 (6 bases each). This CDR3 is built from 14 residues. Germline V gives CDR1 SGHDT, CDR2 YYEEEE. The ends were cut back, 0 bases at V and 7 bases at J, with 13 bases in the middle. The CDR3 reads CASSLAGALWTQYF. CDR3 DNA sequence: TGTGCCAGCAGCTTGGCGGGGGCCCTCTGGACCCAGTACTTC.

In this sample, this clonotype turned up many times. V and J are TRBV11-1 and TRBJ1-6, with D possibly matching TRBD1 (5 bases). The CDR3 loop spans 16 amino acids. V was clipped by 5 bases and J by 5 bases, with 16 bases between them. Germline V lookup: CDR1 SGHAT, CDR2 FQDESV (reference sequence). The CDR3 nucleotides read TGTGCCAGCAGCCTAGGCCAGGGCACCCATAATTCACCCCTCCACTTT. Translated: CASSLGQGTHNSPLHF. Full variable domain (remainder filled in from reference TRBV11-1 and TRBJ1-6): EAEVAQSPRYKITEKSQAVAFWCDPISGHATLYWYRQILGQGPELLVQFQDESVVDDSQLPKDRFSAERLKGVDSTLKIQPAELGDSAMYLCASSLGQGTHNSPLHFGNGTRLTVT.

CDR3 nucleotide sequence: TGTGCCAGCAGCTTGACGGACAGCAAACTATCCCCCTATGGCTACACCTTC. Its translation is CASSLTDSKLSPYGYTF. The V and J genes are TRBV5-4 and TRBJ1-2; possible D gene TRBD1, 6 bases. V lost 1 base and J lost 4, with 20 bases in between. Germline CDR1 reads SGHNT; CDR2 reads YYREEE (reference sequence). The CDR3 is made up of 17 amino acids. Together with reference TRBV5-4 and TRBJ1-2, the CDR3 gives the full variable domain: ETGVTQSPTHLIKTRGQQVTLRCSSQSGHNTVSWYQQALGQGPQFIFQYYREEENGRGNFPPRFSGLQFPNYSSELNVNALELDDSALYLCASSLTDSKLSPYGYTFGSGTRLTVV.

Of note for this clonotype: This sequence may be a read error, since a much larger clone differs from it by one base. The chain is built from TRBV25-1 and TRBJ1-2; D is possibly TRBD1 (5 bases). The germline V gene encodes CDR1 MGHDK and CDR2 SYGVNS. The CDR3 extends over 12 amino acids. The CDR3 region is CASSEGPYGYAF. CDR3 coding DNA: TGTGCCAGCAGCGAGGGACCTTATGGCTACGCCTTC.

The rearrangement uses TRBV20-1 and TRBJ1-2; TRBD1 aligns across 8 bases. The germline V gene has CDR1 DFQATT and CDR2 SNEGSKA (reference sequence). This CDR3 is 15 amino acids long. Trimming at V came to 1 base and at J to 5 bases, leaving 9 bases not matched to a gene. CDR3 residues: CSARAPDRVSYGYTF. CDR3 DNA sequence: TGCAGTGCTAGAGCCCCGGACAGGGTATCTTATGGCTACACCTTC.